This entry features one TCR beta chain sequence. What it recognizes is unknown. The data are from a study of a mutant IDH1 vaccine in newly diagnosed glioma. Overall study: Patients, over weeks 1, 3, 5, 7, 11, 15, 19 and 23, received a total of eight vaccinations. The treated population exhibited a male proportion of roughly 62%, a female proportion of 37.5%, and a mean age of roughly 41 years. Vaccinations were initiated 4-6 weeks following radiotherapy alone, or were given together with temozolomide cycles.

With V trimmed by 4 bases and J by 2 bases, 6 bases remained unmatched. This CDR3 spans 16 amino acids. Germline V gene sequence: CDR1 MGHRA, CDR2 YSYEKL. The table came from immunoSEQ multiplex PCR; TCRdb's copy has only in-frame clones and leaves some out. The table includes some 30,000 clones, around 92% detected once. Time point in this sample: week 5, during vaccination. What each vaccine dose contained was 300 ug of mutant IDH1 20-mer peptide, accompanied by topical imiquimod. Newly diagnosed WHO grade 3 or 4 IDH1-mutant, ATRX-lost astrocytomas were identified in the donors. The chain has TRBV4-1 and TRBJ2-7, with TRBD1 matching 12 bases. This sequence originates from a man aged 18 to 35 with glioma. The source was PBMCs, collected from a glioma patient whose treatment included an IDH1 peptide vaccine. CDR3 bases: TGCGCCAGCAGCCCGGGACAGGGGGCAAGGGCCTACGAGCAGTACTTC. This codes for CASSPGQGARAYEQYF.